This TCR beta chain was sequenced in a study of shared clonotypes between healthy human individuals. Turning to the study itself: Donors had three CD4 naive, three CD4 memory, two CD8 naive and one CD8 memory plate apiece. General study points: What limited the represented genetic and exposure-history diversity was the small number of donors.

With respect to this clone: As yet, its antigen is unknown.

The deep-level immunoSEQ assay was used. Using immunoSEQ multiplex PCR, the repertoire was profiled, and TCRdb retains in-frame clones only, with some absent. The repertoire holds about 1,800,000 clones, less than 95% seen once, with 1.2% in the top ten. CD45RO-negative, CCR7-positively selected cells formed the naive CD8 fraction, excluding terminally differentiated effector memory CD45RA+ cells. V lost 6 bases and J 6 bases, leaving 15 bases between the germline ends. CDR1 MRHNA and CDR2 SNTAGT come from the germline V gene. CDR3 length equals 14 residues. This receptor was taken from a man between 18 and 35 years old in good health. The chain carries TRBV6-4 and TRBJ2-1; D perhaps matches TRBD2 (6 bases). Sequenced sample: naive CD8+ T cells sorted from blood. The CDR3 nucleotides are TGTGCCAGCAGAATAGTCGCCGGGGGCAATGAGCAGTTCTTC. Protein product: CASRIVAGGNEQFF.